These 21 T cell receptor beta chains were all obtained from the same sample, sequenced in a study of graft-versus-host responses after intestinal transplantation. These receptors have no known antigen. The method was immunoSEQ multiplex PCR; TCRdb's version includes in-frame clones alone and lacks a portion of them. Here the sample spans around 110,000 clones, 85% to 95% being singletons. Sequenced here: unstimulated CD8+ T cells sorted from spleen or lymph node cells, sampled before transplant. The receptors derive from a human donor who was the organ donor for an intestinal transplant.

This chain joins TRBV7-9 and TRBJ2-5; 7 positions agree with TRBD2. The CDR3 extends over 15 amino acids. J lost 3 bases, V lost 5 bases, and 9 bases had no gene match. Germline CDR1 and CDR2: SEHNR and FQNEAQ (reference sequence). CDR3 DNA sequence: TGTGCCAGCAGCGAAGTCTCCGGGGGGAAAGAGACCCAGTACTTC. It specifies CASSEVSGGKETQYF.

The chain is built from TRBV9 and TRBJ2-7; 7 bases agree with TRBD2. This CDR3 has 14 residues. CDR1 is SGDLS, CDR2 YYNGEE, per germline. Losses at the gene ends were 4 bases for V and 1 base for J; bases not matched to a gene: 5. DNA of the CDR3: TGTGCCAGCAGCCCAGGACTAGGGTCCTACGAGCAGTACTTC. Translating it yields CASSPGLGSYEQYF.

This chain uses TRBV4-1 with TRBJ2-1, with 9 bases identical to TRBD2. The CDR3 covers 18 residues. The germline CDR1 and CDR2 sequences are MGHRA and YSYEKL. V lost 2 bases, J lost 7 bases, and 15 bases stayed unmatched. CDR3 protein: CASSQIAGDPPLWNEQFF. DNA for the CDR3: TGCGCCAGCAGCCAAATAGCGGGAGATCCCCCTTTGTGGAATGAGCAGTTCTTC.

This chain uses TRBV4-3 with TRBJ1-4, with D possibly being TRBD1 (5 bases). The V end lost 5 bases, the J end lost 14 bases, and 15 bases lay between the germline ends. The germline gives CDR1 LGHNA, CDR2 YSLEER. CDR3 length: 12 amino acids. In nucleotides, the CDR3 is TGCGCCAGCAGCACCGGGGGGGGGAATCTGTTTTTT. This translates into CASSTGGGNLFF.

This rearrangement joins TRBV5-5 to TRBJ1-4; 7 bases line up with TRBD1. Trimming at V came to 9 bases and at J to 6 bases, leaving 8 bases not matched to a gene. The CDR3 is 13 residues long. In germline, CDR1 is SGHKS, CDR2 YYEKEE (reference sequence). In DNA, the CDR3 is TGTGCCACCCGAGGGGGCCCCTATGAAAAACTGTTTTTT. Its protein product is CATRGGPYEKLFF.

The V call is TRBV27, the J call TRBJ2-7, with unresolved D. V lost 2 bases to trimming and J lost 2 bases, with 10 bases between them. The CDR3 is 14 residues long. CDR1 is MNHEY, CDR2 SMNVEV, per germline (reference sequence). In DNA, the CDR3 is TGTGCCAGCAGTTTAAGTTACCCACCCTACGAGCAGTACTTC. It is translated as CASSLSYPPYEQYF.

V usage is TRBV12-5 and J usage is TRBJ2-1, with D perhaps given as TRBD1 or TRBD2 (5 bases each). The length of the CDR3 is 15 residues. Trimming pared 4 bases from V and 7 bases from J, leaving 17 bases between. Germline V lookup: CDR1 LGHNT, CDR2 FRNRAP. This CDR3 reads CASGSGPPERNEQFF. The CDR3 DNA sequence: TGTGCTAGTGGTTCGGGACCTCCAGAGAGGAATGAGCAGTTCTTC. Combining the CDR3 with reference TRBV12-5 and TRBJ2-1 gives the whole variable domain DARVTQTPRHKVTEMGQEVTMRCQPILGHNTVFWYRQTMMQGLELLAYFRNRAPLDDSGMPKDRFSAEMPDATLATLKIQPSEPRDSAVYFCASGSGPPERNEQFFGPGTRLTVL.

The rearrangement uses TRBV28 and TRBJ2-2; 7 nucleotides match TRBD2. Losses at the gene ends were 5 bases for V and 3 bases for J; bases not matched to a gene: 6. In germline, CDR1 is MDHEN, CDR2 SYDVKM. The CDR3 consists of 15 residues. CDR3 loop: CASSVGGMDTGELFF. CDR3 bases: TGTGCCAGCAGTGTCGGGGGGATGGACACCGGGGAGCTGTTTTTT.

This clone was detected only once. This rearrangement joins TRBV27 to TRBJ1-5, with unresolved D. Germline V gene sequence: CDR1 MNHEY, CDR2 SMNVEV (reference sequence). The ends were cut back, 0 bases at V and 0 bases at J, with 6 bases in the middle. The CDR3 is 15 amino acids. The CDR3 nucleotides are TGTGCCAGCAGTTTATCGGGCAATAGCAATCAGCCCCAGCATTTT. Residues: CASSLSGNSNQPQHF.

The chain has TRBV4-1 and TRBJ1-1; unclear D gene. Germline V gene data show CDR1 as MGHRA and CDR2 as YSYEKL. The V and J ends lost 0 bases and 6 bases respectively, with 17 bases between them. The CDR3 sequence is 16 residues long. The CDR3 DNA is TGCGCCAGCAGCCAAGAAACGGCGGTAATGGTCGCTGAAGCTTTCTTT. It is translated as CASSQETAVMVAEAFF.

CDR3 sequence reads: CASSRQGLDGIYGYTF. The CDR3 DNA is TGTGCCAGCAGTCGACAGGGACTTGATGGGATCTATGGCTACACCTTC. This chain links TRBV11-2 with TRBJ1-2, with TRBD1 matching over 7 bases. The CDR3 length is 16 residues. CDR1 is SGHAT, CDR2 FQNNGV, per germline. With V trimmed by 6 bases and J by 4 bases, 14 bases remained unmatched.

This chain links TRBV6-1 with TRBJ1-2, with a weak D call TRBD1 (6 bases). The CDR3 spans 16 residues. V was cut by 0 bases and J by 2 bases, with 13 bases left in between. Germline CDR1 is MNHNS and CDR2 is SASEGT. The CDR3 nucleotides are TGTGCCAGCAGTGAAGCCACAGGGCTACCAAACTATGGCTACACCTTC. Its translation: CASSEATGLPNYGYTF.

This chain links TRBV27 with TRBJ2-1; 10 nucleotides agree with TRBD2. Germline-derived CDR1 and CDR2 are MNHEY and SMNVEV (reference sequence). This CDR3 spans 15 amino acids. With 6 bases clipped from V and 2 bases from J, the junction kept 4 bases outside the gene matches. This CDR3 is CASSPSGSPYNEQFF. Here the CDR3 DNA reads TGTGCCAGCAGCCCTAGCGGGAGCCCCTACAATGAGCAGTTCTTC.

The chain employs TRBV4-1 and TRBJ1-2, with TRBD1 matching 11 bases. The CDR3 runs to 15 residues. V gave up 4 bases and J gave up 2 bases; unmatched junction bases: 3. The germline V gene has CDR1 MGHRA and CDR2 YSYEKL. In DNA, the CDR3 is TGCGCCAGCAGCCGTTGGACAGGGGGCAACTATGGCTACACCTTC. Encoded protein: CASSRWTGGNYGYTF.

The chain uses TRBV25-1 and TRBJ1-1; D unresolved. Trimming took off 7 bases at V and 0 bases at J, with 9 bases between the two ends. The CDR3 spans 13 residues. Per germline, CDR1 MGHDK and CDR2 SYGVNS. CDR3 region: CASTPGLNTEAFF. The CDR3 DNA reads as TGTGCCAGCACCCCGGGATTGAACACTGAAGCTTTCTTT.

The V gene is TRBV7-6, the J gene TRBJ2-2, with D uncertain. The CDR3 covers 13 residues. Germline values: CDR1 SGHVS, CDR2 FNYEAQ. Trimming removed 5 bases at V and 8 bases at J, with 12 bases between. The CDR3 reads CASSLGVGGELFF. The CDR3 DNA is TGTGCCAGCAGCCTCGGAGTTGGAGGGGAGCTGTTTTTT.

The chain combines TRBV5-8 with TRBJ2-1; 9 bases are a match to TRBD1. Unmatched junction bases numbered 6, after V lost 4 bases and J lost 1 base. The CDR3 consists of 16 residues. The germline V gene has CDR1 SGHTS and CDR2 YDEGEE. In DNA, the CDR3 is TGTGCCAGCAGCGTGACAGGGGGATTGTCCTACAATGAGCAGTTCTTC. Amino acids: CASSVTGGLSYNEQFF.

The chain links TRBV7-3 to TRBJ2-3; 11 bases agree with TRBD2. Germline V gives CDR1 SGHTA, CDR2 FQGTGA. The V gene end was trimmed by 5 bases and the J gene end by 7 bases; junction bases not matched to a gene: 8. The CDR3 is 15 amino acids. In DNA, the CDR3 is TGTGCCAGCAGCACACTTAGCGGGAGGGGGAATACGCAGTATTTT. It yields the protein CASSTLSGRGNTQYF.

This sequence joins TRBV4-1 and TRBJ1-2; the D is unclear. The CDR3 spans 15 residues. Germline loops: CDR1 MGHRA, CDR2 YSYEKL. The V and J ends lost 1 base and 4 bases respectively, with 13 bases between them. In DNA, the CDR3 is TGCGCCAGCAGCCAAGTCGAAGTGGGCCGCTATGGCTACACCTTC. It translates to CASSQVEVGRYGYTF.

The CDR3, as DNA: TGCGCCAGCAGCCAAGATATCGGCAGCGGCGCCTACGAGCAGTACTTC. Its translation: CASSQDIGSGAYEQYF. The chain combines TRBV4-1 with TRBJ2-7; weak D call: TRBD2 (5 bases). Germline V CDR1 and CDR2: MGHRA, YSYEKL. This CDR3 contains 16 residues. V was trimmed by 0 bases and J by 2 bases, leaving 14 bases between them.

The chain links TRBV7-9 to TRBJ2-3, with 14 bases identical to TRBD2. Germline assignment: CDR1 SEHNR and CDR2 FQNEAQ (reference sequence). V shed 5 bases and J 5 bases; nucleotides not matched to a gene: 6. The CDR3 length is 16 residues. The CDR3 DNA reads as TGTGCCAGCAGCGGGACTAGCGGGAGAGGAAAAGATACGCAGTATTTT. Translated, it gives CASSGTSGRGKDTQYF.